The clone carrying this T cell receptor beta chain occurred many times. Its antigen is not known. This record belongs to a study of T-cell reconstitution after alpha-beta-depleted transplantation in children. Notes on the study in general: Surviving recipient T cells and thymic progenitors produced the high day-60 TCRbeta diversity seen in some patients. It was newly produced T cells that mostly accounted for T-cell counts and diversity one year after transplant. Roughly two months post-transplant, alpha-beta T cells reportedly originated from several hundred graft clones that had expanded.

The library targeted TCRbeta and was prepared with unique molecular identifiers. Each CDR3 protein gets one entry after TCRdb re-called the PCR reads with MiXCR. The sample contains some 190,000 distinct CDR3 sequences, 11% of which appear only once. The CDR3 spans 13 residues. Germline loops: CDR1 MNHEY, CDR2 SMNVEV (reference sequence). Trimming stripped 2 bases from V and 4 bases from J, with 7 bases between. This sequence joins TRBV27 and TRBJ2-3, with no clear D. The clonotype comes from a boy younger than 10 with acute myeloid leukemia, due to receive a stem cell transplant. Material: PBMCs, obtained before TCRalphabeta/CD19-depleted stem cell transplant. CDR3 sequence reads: CASSLGIADTQYF. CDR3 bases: TGTGCCAGCAGTTTAGGGATTGCAGATACGCAGTATTTT.